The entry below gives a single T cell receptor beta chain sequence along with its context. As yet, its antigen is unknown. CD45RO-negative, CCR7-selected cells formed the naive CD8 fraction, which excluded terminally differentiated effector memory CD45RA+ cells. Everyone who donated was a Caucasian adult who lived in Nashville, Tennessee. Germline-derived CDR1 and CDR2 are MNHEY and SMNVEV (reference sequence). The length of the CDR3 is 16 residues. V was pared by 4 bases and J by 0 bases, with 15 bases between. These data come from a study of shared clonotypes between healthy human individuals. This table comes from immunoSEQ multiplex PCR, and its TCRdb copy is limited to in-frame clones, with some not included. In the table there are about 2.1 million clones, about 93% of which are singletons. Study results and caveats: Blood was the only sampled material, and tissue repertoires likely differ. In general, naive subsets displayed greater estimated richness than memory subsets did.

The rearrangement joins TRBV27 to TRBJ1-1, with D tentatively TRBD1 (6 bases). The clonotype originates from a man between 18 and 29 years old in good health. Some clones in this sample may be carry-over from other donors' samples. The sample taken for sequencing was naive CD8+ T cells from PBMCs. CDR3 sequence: CASSSRTETMNTEAFF. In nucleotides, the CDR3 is TGTGCCAGCAGTTCCAGGACAGAGACAATGAACACTGAAGCTTTCTTT.